The 6 T cell receptor beta chains in this list originate from one sample, sequenced in a study of identical twins. TCRdb used MiXCR to reprocess the 5' RACE reads, holding one entry per CDR3 protein. The sample contains approximately 500,000 distinct CDR3 sequences, around 24% of which appear only once. The same data also went into a second study, on T cells expressing NK-cell markers.

The material sequenced was CD4+ T cells sorted from blood. Receptor source: a woman under 30 in good health.

This clonotype showed up just a few times. V is TRBV12-3 or TRBV12-4 and J is TRBJ2-5; no clear D. The CDR3 sequence is 13 residues long. The V end was cut by 2 bases, the J end by 5 bases, with 9 bases between. The CDR3 is CASSLWSAETQYF. The CDR3 DNA is TGTGCCAGCAGTTTATGGTCAGCGGAGACCCAGTACTTC.

There are a few counts of this clonotype. The chain recombines TRBV7-2 with TRBJ2-2, with a possible D match to TRBD2 (6 bases). The CDR3 spans 13 residues. The V end lost 5 bases, the J end lost 8 bases, and 12 bases lay between the germline ends. Germline CDR1 is SGHTA and CDR2 is FQGNSA. In DNA form, the CDR3 reads TGTGCCAGCAGCCCTTACGGGGGTGGGGAGCTGTTTTTT. Translation gives CASSPYGGGELFF.

There are a few counts of this clonotype. The chain has TRBV20-1 and TRBJ2-5, with D tentatively TRBD1 or TRBD2 (6 bases each). Trimming cost V 6 bases and J 1 base, with 24 bases left between them. Germline-derived CDR1 and CDR2 are DFQATT and SNEGSKA (reference sequence). This CDR3 spans 17 amino acids. This chain's CDR3 is CSATGGGWGEPQETQYF. Here the CDR3 DNA reads TGCAGTGCAACCGGGGGCGGTTGGGGGGAACCCCAAGAGACCCAGTACTTC.

The chain links TRBV6-2 or TRBV6-3 to TRBJ2-1, with D tentatively TRBD1 (6 bases). The V and J ends lost 2 bases and 8 bases respectively, with 13 bases between them. From germline, CDR1 is MNHEY and CDR2 SVGEGT. The length of the CDR3 is 14 residues. The CDR3 nucleotides are TGTGCCAGCAGTTACACCCAGGGGAAAGATGAGCAGTTCTTC. This encodes CASSYTQGKDEQFF.

This clonotype was counted only a few times. CDR3 DNA sequence: TGTGCCAGCAGTTACTCTGGAACCAGGAGCAATGAGCAGTTCTTC. This translates into CASSYSGTRSNEQFF. The V call is TRBV6-2 or TRBV6-3, the J call TRBJ2-1; D uncertain. CDR1 is MNHEY, CDR2 SVGEGT, per germline. The V end lost 0 bases, the J end lost 6 bases, and 12 bases lay between the germline ends. The CDR3 totals 15 residues.

The V gene is TRBV10-3, the J gene TRBJ2-1; 8 bases match TRBD1. The CDR3 is 15 amino acids. The trim removed 2 bases at V and 4 bases at J, leaving 4 bases unmatched. CDR1 is ENHRY, CDR2 SYGVKD, per germline. The CDR3 bases are TGTGCCATCAGTGAGAGGCAGGGGGCGTACAATGAGCAGTTCTTC. Translation: CAISERQGAYNEQFF.